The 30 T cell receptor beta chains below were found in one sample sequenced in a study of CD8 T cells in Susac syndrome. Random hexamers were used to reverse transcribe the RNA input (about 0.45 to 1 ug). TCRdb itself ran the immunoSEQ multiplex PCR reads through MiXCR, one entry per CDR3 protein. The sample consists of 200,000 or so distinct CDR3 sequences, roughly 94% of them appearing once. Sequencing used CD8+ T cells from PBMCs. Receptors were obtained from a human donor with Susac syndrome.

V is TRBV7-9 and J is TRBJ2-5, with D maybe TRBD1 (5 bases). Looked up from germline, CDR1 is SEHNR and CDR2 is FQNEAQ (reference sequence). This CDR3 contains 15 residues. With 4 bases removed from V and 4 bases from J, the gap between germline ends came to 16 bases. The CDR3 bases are TGTGCCAGCAGCTCTACGGACATATTGGGAGAGACCCAGTACTTC. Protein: CASSSTDILGETQYF. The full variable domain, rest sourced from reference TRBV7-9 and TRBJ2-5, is DTGVSQNPRHKITKRGQNVTFRCDPISEHNRLYWYRQTLGQGPEFLTYFQNEAQLEKSRLLSDRFSAERPKGSFSTLEIQRTEQGDSAMYLCASSSTDILGETQYFGPGTRLLVL.

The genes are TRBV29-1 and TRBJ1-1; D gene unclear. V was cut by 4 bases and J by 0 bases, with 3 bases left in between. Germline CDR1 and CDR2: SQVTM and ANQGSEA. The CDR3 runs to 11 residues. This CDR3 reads CSVVMNTEAFF. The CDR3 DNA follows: TGCAGCGTTGTTATGAACACTGAAGCTTTCTTT.

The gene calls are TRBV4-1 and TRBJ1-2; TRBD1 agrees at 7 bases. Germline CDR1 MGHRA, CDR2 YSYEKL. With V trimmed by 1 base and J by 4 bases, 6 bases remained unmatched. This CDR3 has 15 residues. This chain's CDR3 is CASSQVTGEGYGYTF. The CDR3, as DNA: TGCGCCAGCAGCCAAGTAACAGGGGAGGGCTATGGCTACACCTTC.

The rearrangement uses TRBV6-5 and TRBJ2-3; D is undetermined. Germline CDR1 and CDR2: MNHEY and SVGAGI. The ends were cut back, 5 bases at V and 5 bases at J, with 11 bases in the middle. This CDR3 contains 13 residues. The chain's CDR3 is CASSVVVGDTQYF. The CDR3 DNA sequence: TGTGCCAGCAGTGTGGTGGTTGGAGATACGCAGTATTTT.

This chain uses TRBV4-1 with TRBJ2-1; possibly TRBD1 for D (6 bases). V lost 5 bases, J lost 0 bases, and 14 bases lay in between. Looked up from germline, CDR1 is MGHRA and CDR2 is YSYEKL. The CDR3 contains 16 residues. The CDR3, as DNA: TGCGCCAGCAGCACTACAACAGGGCGCTCCTACAATGAGCAGTTCTTC. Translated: CASSTTTGRSYNEQFF.

As DNA, the CDR3 is TGTGCCAGCAGTTACTCTGCATCCTTGGCCTACGAGCAGTACTTC. Translated: CASSYSASLAYEQYF. The rearrangement joins TRBV6-6 to TRBJ2-7; D is ambiguous. V lost 0 bases and J 2 bases, leaving 11 bases between the germline ends. CDR1 MNHNY and CDR2 SVGAGI come from the germline V gene (reference sequence). The CDR3 sequence is 15 residues long.

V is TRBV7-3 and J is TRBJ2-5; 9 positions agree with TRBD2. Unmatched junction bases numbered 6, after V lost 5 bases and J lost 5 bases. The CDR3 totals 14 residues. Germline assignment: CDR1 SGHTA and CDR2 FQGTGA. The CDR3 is CASSAAGGAETQYF. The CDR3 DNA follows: TGTGCCAGCAGCGCAGCGGGGGGCGCGGAGACCCAGTACTTC.

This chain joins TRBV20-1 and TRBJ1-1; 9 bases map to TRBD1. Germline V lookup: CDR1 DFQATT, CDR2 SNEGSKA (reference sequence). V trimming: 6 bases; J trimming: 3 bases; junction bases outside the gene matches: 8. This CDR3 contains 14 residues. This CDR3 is CSATLRDRDTEAFF. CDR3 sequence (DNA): TGCAGTGCGACCCTCCGGGACAGGGACACTGAAGCTTTCTTT.

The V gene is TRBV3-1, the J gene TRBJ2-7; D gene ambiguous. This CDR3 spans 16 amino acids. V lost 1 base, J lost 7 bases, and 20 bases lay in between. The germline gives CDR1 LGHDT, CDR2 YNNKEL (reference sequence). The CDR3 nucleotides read TGTGCCAGCAGCCAAGCTCTTGGCCACGTTACTCAGGAGCAGTACTTC. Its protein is CASSQALGHVTQEQYF.

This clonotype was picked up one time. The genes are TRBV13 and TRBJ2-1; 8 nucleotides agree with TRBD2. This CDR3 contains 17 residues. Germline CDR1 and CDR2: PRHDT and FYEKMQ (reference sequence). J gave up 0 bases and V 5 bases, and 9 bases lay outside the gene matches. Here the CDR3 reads CASSPPTSGHSYNEQFF. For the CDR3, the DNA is TGTGCCAGCAGCCCTCCAACTAGCGGCCACTCCTACAATGAGCAGTTCTTC.

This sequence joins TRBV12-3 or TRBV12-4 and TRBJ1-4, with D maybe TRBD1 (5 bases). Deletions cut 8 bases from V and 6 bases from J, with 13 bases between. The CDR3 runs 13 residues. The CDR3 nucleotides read TGTGCCAGCCAAACCGGGACGGATGAAAAACTGTTTTTT. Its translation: CASQTGTDEKLFF.

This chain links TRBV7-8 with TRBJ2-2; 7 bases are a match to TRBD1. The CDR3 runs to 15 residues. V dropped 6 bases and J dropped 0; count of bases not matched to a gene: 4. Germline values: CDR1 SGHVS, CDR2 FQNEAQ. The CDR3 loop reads CASSYDRANTGELFF. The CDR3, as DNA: TGTGCCAGCAGTTATGACAGGGCGAACACCGGGGAGCTGTTTTTT.

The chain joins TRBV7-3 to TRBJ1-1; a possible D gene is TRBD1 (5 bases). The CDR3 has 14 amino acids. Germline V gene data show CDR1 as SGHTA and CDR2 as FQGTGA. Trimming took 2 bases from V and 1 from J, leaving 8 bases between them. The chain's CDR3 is CASSLHGGNTEAFF. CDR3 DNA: TGTGCCAGCAGCTTACATGGGGGGAACACTGAAGCTTTCTTT.

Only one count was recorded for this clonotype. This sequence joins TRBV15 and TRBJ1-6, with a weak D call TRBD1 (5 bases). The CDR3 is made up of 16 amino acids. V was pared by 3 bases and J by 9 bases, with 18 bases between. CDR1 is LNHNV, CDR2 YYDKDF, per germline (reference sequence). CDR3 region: CATSSGWAGNTSPLHF. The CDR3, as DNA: TGTGCCACCAGCAGTGGGTGGGCAGGGAACACTTCACCCCTCCACTTT. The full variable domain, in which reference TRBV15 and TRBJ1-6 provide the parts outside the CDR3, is DAMVIQNPRYQVTQFGKPVTLSCSQTLNHNVMYWYQQKSSQAPKLLFHYYDKDFNNEADTPDNFQSRRPNTSFCFLDIRSPGLGDTAMYLCATSSGWAGNTSPLHFGNGTRLTVT.

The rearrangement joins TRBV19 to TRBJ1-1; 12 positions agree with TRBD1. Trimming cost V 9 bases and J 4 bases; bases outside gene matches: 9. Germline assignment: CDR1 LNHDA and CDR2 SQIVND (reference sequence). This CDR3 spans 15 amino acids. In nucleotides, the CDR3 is TGTGCCAGCACGGTGGGACAGGGGGCGGTCACTGAAGCTTTCTTT. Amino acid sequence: CASTVGQGAVTEAFF.

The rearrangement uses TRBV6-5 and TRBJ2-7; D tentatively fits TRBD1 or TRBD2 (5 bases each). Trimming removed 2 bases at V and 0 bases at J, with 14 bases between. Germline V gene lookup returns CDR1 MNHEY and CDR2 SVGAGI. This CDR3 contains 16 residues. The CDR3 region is CASSYRPRGRSYEQYF. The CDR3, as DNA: TGTGCCAGCAGTTACCGTCCCCGGGGCCGCTCCTACGAGCAGTACTTC.

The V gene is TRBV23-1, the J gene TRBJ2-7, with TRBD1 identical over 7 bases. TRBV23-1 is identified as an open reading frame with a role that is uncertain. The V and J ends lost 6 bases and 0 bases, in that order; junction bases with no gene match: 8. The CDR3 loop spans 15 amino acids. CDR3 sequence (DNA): TGCGCCAGCAGGGACAGGAAAAGATTCTCCTACGAGCAGTACTTC. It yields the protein CASRDRKRFSYEQYF.

CDR3 residues: CATSLGQWNYGYTF. The CDR3 DNA follows: TGTGCCACCAGCCTGGGACAGTGGAACTATGGCTACACCTTC. The chain carries TRBV15 and TRBJ1-2; TRBD1 aligns across 7 bases. The germline gives CDR1 LNHNV, CDR2 YYDKDF (reference sequence). The CDR3 has 14 amino acids. V dropped 5 bases and J dropped 2; count of bases not matched to a gene: 5.

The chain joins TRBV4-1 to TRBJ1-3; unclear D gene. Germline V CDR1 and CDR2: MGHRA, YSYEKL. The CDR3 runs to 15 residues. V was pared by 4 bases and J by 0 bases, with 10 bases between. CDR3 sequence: CASSLEDRSGNTIYF. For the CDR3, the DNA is TGCGCCAGCAGCCTCGAGGACCGCTCTGGAAACACCATATATTTT.

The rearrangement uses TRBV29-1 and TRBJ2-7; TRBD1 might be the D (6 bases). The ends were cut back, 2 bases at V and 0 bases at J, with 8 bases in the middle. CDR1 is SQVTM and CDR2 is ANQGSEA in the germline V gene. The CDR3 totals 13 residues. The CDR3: CSVETGSSYEQYF. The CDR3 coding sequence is TGCAGCGTTGAAACAGGGAGCTCCTACGAGCAGTACTTC.

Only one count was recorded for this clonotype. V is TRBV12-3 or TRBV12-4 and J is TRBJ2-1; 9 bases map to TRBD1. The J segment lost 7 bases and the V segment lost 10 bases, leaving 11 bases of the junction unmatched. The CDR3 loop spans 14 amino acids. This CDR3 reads CATTGTGLHNEQFF. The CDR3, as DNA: TGTGCCACCACCGGGACAGGGCTACATAATGAGCAGTTCTTC.

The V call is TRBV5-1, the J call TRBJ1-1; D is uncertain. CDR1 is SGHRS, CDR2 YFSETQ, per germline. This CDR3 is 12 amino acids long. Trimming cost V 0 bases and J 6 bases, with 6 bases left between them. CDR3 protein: CASSLVGPEAFF. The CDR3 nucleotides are TGCGCCAGCAGCTTGGTGGGCCCTGAAGCTTTCTTT.

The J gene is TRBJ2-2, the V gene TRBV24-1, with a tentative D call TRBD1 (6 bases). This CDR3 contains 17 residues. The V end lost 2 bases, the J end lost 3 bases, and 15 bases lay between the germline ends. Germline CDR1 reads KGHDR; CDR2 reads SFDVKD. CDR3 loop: CATSDSNPGQYTGELFF. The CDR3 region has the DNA TGTGCCACCAGTGATTCAAACCCCGGACAGTACACCGGGGAGCTGTTTTTT.

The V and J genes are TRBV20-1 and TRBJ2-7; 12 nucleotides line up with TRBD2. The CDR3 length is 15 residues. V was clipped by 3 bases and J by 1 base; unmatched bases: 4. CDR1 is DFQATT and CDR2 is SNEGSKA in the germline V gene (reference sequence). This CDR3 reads CSASFGLAGSYEQYF. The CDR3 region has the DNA TGCAGTGCTAGTTTCGGACTAGCGGGGTCCTACGAGCAGTACTTC.

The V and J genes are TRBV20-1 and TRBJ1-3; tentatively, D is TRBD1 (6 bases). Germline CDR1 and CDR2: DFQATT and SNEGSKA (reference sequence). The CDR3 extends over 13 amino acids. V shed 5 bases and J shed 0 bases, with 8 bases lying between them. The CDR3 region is CSAAGVSGNTIYF. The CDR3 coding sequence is TGCAGTGCTGCAGGGGTCTCTGGAAACACCATATATTTT.

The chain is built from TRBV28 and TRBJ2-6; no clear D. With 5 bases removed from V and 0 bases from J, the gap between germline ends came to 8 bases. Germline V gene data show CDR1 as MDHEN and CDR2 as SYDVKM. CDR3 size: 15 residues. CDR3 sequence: CASSPPGSGANVLTF. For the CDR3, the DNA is TGTGCCAGCAGTCCCCCTGGCTCTGGGGCCAACGTCCTGACTTTC.

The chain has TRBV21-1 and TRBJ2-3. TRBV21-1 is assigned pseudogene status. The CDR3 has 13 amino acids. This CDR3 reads CASSIVGTDTQYF. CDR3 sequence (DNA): TGTGCCAGCAGCATTGTAGGAACAGATACGCAGTATTTT.

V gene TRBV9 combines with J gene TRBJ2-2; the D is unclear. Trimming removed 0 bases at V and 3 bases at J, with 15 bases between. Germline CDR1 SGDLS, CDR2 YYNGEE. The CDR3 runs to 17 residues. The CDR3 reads CASSVDAYTIHTGELFF. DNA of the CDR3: TGTGCCAGCAGCGTAGACGCCTACACAATACACACCGGGGAGCTGTTTTTT.

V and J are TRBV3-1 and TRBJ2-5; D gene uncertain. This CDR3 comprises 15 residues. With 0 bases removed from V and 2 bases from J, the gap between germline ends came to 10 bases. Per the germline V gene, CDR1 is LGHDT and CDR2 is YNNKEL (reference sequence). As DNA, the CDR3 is TGTGCCAGCAGCCAAGAGTGGTGGGGTCAAGAGACCCAGTACTTC. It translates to CASSQEWWGQETQYF.

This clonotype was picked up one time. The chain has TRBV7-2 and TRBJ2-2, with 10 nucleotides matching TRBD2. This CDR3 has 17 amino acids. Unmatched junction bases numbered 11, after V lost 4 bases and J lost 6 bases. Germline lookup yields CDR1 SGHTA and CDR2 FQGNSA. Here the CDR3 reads CASSSDLAGERAGELFF. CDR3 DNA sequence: TGTGCCAGCAGCTCAGACCTAGCGGGAGAGAGGGCCGGGGAGCTGTTTTTT.